This T cell receptor beta chain originates from a study of T cells and Merkel cell carcinoma outcomes. Germline CDR1 is MNHEY and CDR2 is SVGAGI. The CDR3 spans 15 residues. V lost 6 bases to trimming and J lost 6 bases; unmatched junction nucleotides: 7. Sequencing was performed with immunoSEQ multiplex PCR; in TCRdb, only in-frame clones are kept and a portion is missing. The sample has around 15,000 clones; about four fifths are singletons. Sequenced input: tumor tissue from Merkel cell carcinoma. The origin of this receptor is a human donor with Merkel cell carcinoma. The V gene is TRBV6-5, the J gene TRBJ2-2; 10 bases fit TRBD2. The CDR3 nucleotides are TGTGCCAGCAGCCCCCGGACTAGCGGTCCCGGGGAGCTGTTTTTT. Residues: CASSPRTSGPGELFF.